The source of this T cell receptor (beta chain) is a study of T cells after yellow fever vaccination. Study overall: SMART-Seq v4 Ultra Low Input prepared the low-cell-number fractions.

TCRdb redid the calling of the 5' RACE reads with MiXCR, one entry per CDR3 protein. The sample consists of approximately 610,000 distinct CDR3 sequences, around 17% of them appearing once. Here the sequenced sample was PBMCs, taken less than 6 days after the first yellow fever vaccination. The receptor was derived from a man between 18 and 35 years old who received the YFV17D yellow fever vaccine.

The CDR3 sequence is CASSDPGGGNEQFF. The CDR3 region has the DNA TGCGCCAGCAGCGACCCGGGAGGTGGTAATGAGCAGTTCTTC. The genes are TRBV5-1 and TRBJ2-1; 7 bases map to TRBD2. This CDR3 comprises 14 residues. The germline V gene has CDR1 SGHRS and CDR2 YFSETQ. Unmatched junction bases numbered 8, after V lost 4 bases and J lost 7 bases.